This TCR beta chain was observed in a study of OX40 agonist ivuxolimab in advanced cancers. Concerning the study at large: Ivuxolimab was a fully human IgG2 agonistic monoclonal antibody targeting the costimulatory receptor OX40 (CD134). Intravenous ivuxolimab was administered to patients every 2 weeks at six dose levels: 0.01, 0.1, 0.3, 1.5, 3 and 10 mg/kg. Among the roughly 52 dose-escalation patients, around 20 had hepatocellular carcinoma, roughly 15 melanoma, 9 renal cell carcinoma and 9 head and neck cancer. In the dose-escalation cohort, nearly 85% of patients were male, and the mean age was 60 years with a range of roughly 20 to 79. Patients were allowed to have had prior anti-PD-1, anti-PD-L1 or anti-CTLA-4 therapy, and 40% of the dose-escalation patients had been treated with checkpoint inhibitors. Partial responses occurred in three dose-escalation patients: two with cutaneous melanoma and one with hepatocellular carcinoma. The point of sequencing TCRbeta in the periphery was to test whether ivuxolimab changed TCR sequence diversity and drove clonal T-cell expansion. The monotherapy dose-escalation portion (N of about 57 patients) of the phase I ivuxolimab trial is reported in the paper.

For sequencing of the TCRbeta CDR3 region, genomic DNA was extracted from the sorted cells. The immunoSEQ Assay was used to sequence the TCRbeta CDR3 regions. The source is immuneACCESS, and TCRdb retained only in-frame sequences with V and J called. Part of the clones is not carried over; for the studies checked, unresolved V genes explain less than half of this, and the remainder is unexplained. The sample data list 13,000 to 15,000 clones, and 80% to 90% of these were observed just once. 5% to 7% of the sample goes to the ten largest clones. Patients with a history of autoimmune disease or receiving systemic immunosuppression were excluded from the trial. In every dose cohort, peripheral blood was drawn for TCR sequencing at baseline, cycle 4 day 1, and cycle 7 day 1. The samples were taken from a phase I, first-in-human, multicenter, open-label dose-escalation trial of ivuxolimab. Adults with locally advanced or metastatic melanoma, renal cell carcinoma, hepatocellular carcinoma or head and neck squamous cell carcinoma were enrolled in the trial. Before TCR sequencing, CD4+ T cells and CD8+ T cells from peripheral blood were sorted into separate populations.

CDR1 SNHLY and CDR2 FYNNEI are derived from the germline V gene. The CDR3 runs 14 amino acids, cysteine and phenylalanine included. Of all the DNA, just the CDR3 is kept, 42 bases in frame from base 1. The V end gives up 6 bases and the J end 0 bases, leaving 2 bases in the junction not matched to a gene. As regards this clone: No cognate antigen has been identified for it. No base quality information exists; no much larger clone differs at one position.

General conclusions and limits of the study: In the 0.1-3.0 mg/kg groups, partial responders were among the patients with the lowest normalized peripheral clonal expansion, particularly in CD8+ T cells. On average, CD8+ T cells showed more expanded clones than CD4+ T cells after ivuxolimab. The antigen specificity of the peripheral T cells that underwent clonal expansion was not determined. At doses of 0.1 to 3.0 mg/kg, clonal expansion of both CD4+ and CD8+ blood T cells was observed from baseline to week 6. Low levels of normalized T-cell clonal expansion were also seen in some nonresponding patients.

The sequence joins TRBV2 to TRBJ2-7, with 10 middle bases fitting TRBD2. Sequencing was performed on CD4+ or CD8+ T cells sorted from blood, taken in a trial of the OX40 agonist ivuxolimab. The sequence derives from an adult with an advanced solid tumor such as melanoma, head and neck, liver or kidney cancer. The CDR3 amino acid sequence is: CASSVAGGSYEQYF. DNA sequence: TGTGCCAGCAGCGTAGCGGGGGGCTCCTACGAGCAGTACTTC.